This T cell receptor beta chain was profiled in a study of blood T cell repertoires in COVID-19. Study-level background: Samples representing acute and convalescent COVID-19 were sourced from the United States, Italy and Spain. From T cells, B-cell-depleted T cells, or PBMCs came the material, which was cDNA or gDNA.

Trimming cost V 0 bases and J 3 bases, with 11 bases left between them. This CDR3 contains 15 residues. From germline, CDR1 is MNHEY and CDR2 SMNVEV (reference sequence). In the authors' methods: For nucleated cells, counts were estimated from reference gene primer amplification. This table comes from immunoSEQ multiplex PCR, and its TCRdb copy is limited to in-frame clones, with some not included. The V and J calls and clone size were taken over from that table, and D and trimming were inferred from the DNA. The sample lists around 300,000 clones; roughly 90% were seen once. Allocation to cohorts depended on clinical history reported by the participants.

This clonotype was sampled from a woman between 18 and 30 years old with acute COVID-19. The chain carries TRBV27 and TRBJ1-2; D is unclear. Sequencing was done on a sample of PBMCs or T cells enriched from blood (not recorded which). The CDR3 spells CASSLSGVSDYGYTF. The CDR3 bases are TGTGCCAGCAGTTTATCCGGGGTGTCGGACTATGGCTACACCTTC.